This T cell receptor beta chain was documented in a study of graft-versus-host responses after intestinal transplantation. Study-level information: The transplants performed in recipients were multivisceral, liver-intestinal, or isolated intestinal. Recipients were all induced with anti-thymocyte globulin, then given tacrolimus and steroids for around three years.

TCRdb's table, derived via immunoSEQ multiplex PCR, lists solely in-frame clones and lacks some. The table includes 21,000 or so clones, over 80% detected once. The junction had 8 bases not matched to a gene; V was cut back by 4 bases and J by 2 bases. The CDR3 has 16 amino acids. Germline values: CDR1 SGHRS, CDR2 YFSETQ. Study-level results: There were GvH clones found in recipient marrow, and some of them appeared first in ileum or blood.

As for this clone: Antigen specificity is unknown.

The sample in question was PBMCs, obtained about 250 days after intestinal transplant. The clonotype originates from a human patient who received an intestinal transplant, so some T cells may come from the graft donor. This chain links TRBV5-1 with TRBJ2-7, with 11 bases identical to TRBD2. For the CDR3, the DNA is TGCGCCAGCAGCCGTCAAACTAGCGGGAGTCCCTACGAGCAGTACTTC. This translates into CASSRQTSGSPYEQYF.